This T cell receptor (beta chain) was recovered during a study of vaccination effects on CD4 cells after COVID-19. Data came from immunoSEQ multiplex PCR; TCRdb stores just in-frame clones and leaves some out. This repertoire shows 40,000 or so clones, over 80% found once; its top ten account for nearly 3%. Researchers isolated CD4+ T cells once approximately eleven days of culture had elapsed. Each vaccine recipient was nucleocapsid antibody negative and had no prior SARS-CoV-2 infection. It was on days 3 and 7 that half the medium was replaced with IL-2 medium. To note about this clone: The antigen is not known.

General study points: Clones that were induced by infection or by vaccine showed marked contraction late after vaccination.

Trimming cost V 0 bases and J 6 bases, with 6 bases left between them. Germline V gene sequence: CDR1 SGHRS, CDR2 YFSETQ. The CDR3 runs to 13 residues. The rearrangement links TRBV5-1 to TRBJ2-2; the D gene is possibly TRBD1 (5 bases). The sequences come from CD4+ T cells from PBMCs cultured without peptide, collected before COVID-19 vaccination. The sequence came from a human donor who received a COVID-19 vaccine. DNA of the CDR3: TGCGCCAGCAGCTTGGAAGGGGCCGGGGAGCTGTTTTTT. It yields the protein CASSLEGAGELFF.